A selection of T cell receptor beta chains follows, all from one sample in a study of blood T cell repertoires in COVID-19. Data came from immunoSEQ multiplex PCR; TCRdb stores just in-frame clones and leaves some out. The sample lists a few hundred thousand clones; around 84% were seen once. Sequencing was done on a sample of peripheral blood. The receptors stem from a human donor in a cohort sampled during active COVID-19. The CDR3 runs from the conserved cysteine through the conserved F or W. A D gene is named only where the DNA matches it firmly. Only part of the rows carry a size: once, few, many, or a class if the clone is expanded.

j_call	clone_size	d_call	v_call	cdr3_nt	cdr3_aa
TRBJ2-7	-	TRBD1	TRBV2	TGTGCCAGCAGTGAAAGGACAGGGATAACCTACGAGCAGTACTTC	CASSERTGITYEQYF
TRBJ1-2	-	-	TRBV9	TGTGCCAGCAGCGTAGGAAGAGAAGGCTACACCTTC	CASSVGREGYTF
TRBJ1-6	once	-	TRBV6-5	TGTGCCAGCAGTTACCCCCGTGGGAGGGACAATTCACCCCTCCACTTT	CASSYPRGRDNSPLHF
TRBJ1-5	-	TRBD1	TRBV2	TGTGCCAGCAGGAACCGGGACAGAGATCAGCCCCAGCATTTT	CASRNRDRDQPQHF
TRBJ2-7	-	TRBD1	TRBV18	TGTGCCAGCTCACGCCGCGAGGGACAGAACGAGCAGTACTTC	CASSRREGQNEQYF
TRBJ1-1	-	TRBD1	TRBV6-2/TRBV6-3	TGTGCCAGCAGTTACCCACAGGGGGAATCACCTGAAGCTTTCTTT	CASSYPQGESPEAFF
TRBJ2-1	-	TRBD2	TRBV7-6	TGTGCCAGCGGGGGGGAGGAGCTGCAGTTCTTC	CASGGEELQFF
TRBJ2-1	-	-	TRBV3-1/TRBV3-2	TGTGCCAGCAGCCAAGATTTGTCTCCTTCCTACAATGAGCAGTTCTTC	CASSQDLSPSYNEQFF
TRBJ1-2	-	TRBD1	TRBV25-1	TGTGCCAGCACTGGGACAGGGTTTTTTGCTGGCTACACCTTC	CASTGTGFFAGYTF
TRBJ2-2	once	-	TRBV28	TGTGCCAGCATGGTTCGAGCGAACACCGGGGAGCTGTTTTTT	CASMVRANTGELFF
TRBJ1-4	few	TRBD1	TRBV5-1	TGCGCCAGCAGCTTCGGACAGGGAAGAAATGAAAAACTGTTTTTT	CASSFGQGRNEKLFF
TRBJ2-3	-	-	TRBV7-9	TGTGCCAGCACCCGGGGGTGGACAGATACGCAGTATTTT	CASTRGWTDTQYF
TRBJ1-5	-	-	TRBV10-3	TGTGCCACCCGAGAACAGGCAAGCAATCAGCCCCAGCATTTT	CATREQASNQPQHF
TRBJ2-5	many	TRBD2	TRBV28	TGTGCCAGCAGTTTATCAGCGGGGGCTGGTGAGACCCAGTACTTC	CASSLSAGAGETQYF
TRBJ2-7	-	TRBD1	TRBV5-1	TGCGCCAGCAGCCCGCTGGCCCGGGACAGGCCCCCCTACGAGCAGTACTTC	CASSPLARDRPPYEQYF
TRBJ2-3	-	-	TRBV29-1	TGCAGCACCTCAGGGGGCACAGATACGCAGTATTTT	CSTSGGTDTQYF
TRBJ2-5	-	-	TRBV13	TGTGCCAGCAGCTACGGGACACTAGGGACCCAGTACTTC	CASSYGTLGTQYF
TRBJ2-7	once	TRBD1	TRBV24-1	TGTGCCACCAGTGACCCGGGACAGGGGAAAGGGGTTTACGAGCAGTACTTC	CATSDPGQGKGVYEQYF